These 31 T cell receptor beta chains were sequenced from one sample in a study of shared clonotypes between healthy human individuals. The method was immunoSEQ multiplex PCR; TCRdb's version includes in-frame clones alone and lacks a portion of them. The sample holds about 580,000 clones, 98% seen once. Naivety among CD8 cells was defined by CD45RO negativity and positive CCR7 selection, thereby excluding terminally differentiated effector memory CD45RA+ cells. Input material: naive CD8+ T cells sorted from blood. The origin of the receptors is a man aged 25-40 years in good health.

This CDR3 is CSVEALRQGSYEQYF. The CDR3 nucleotides read TGCAGCGTTGAAGCTCTACGACAGGGCTCCTACGAGCAGTACTTC. The V and J genes are TRBV29-1 and TRBJ2-7; 7 bases line up with TRBD1. The V gene end was trimmed by 1 base and the J gene end by 0 bases; junction bases not matched to a gene: 6. The CDR3 extends over 15 amino acids. Germline CDR1 and CDR2: SQVTM and ANQGSEA.

This chain joins TRBV28 and TRBJ1-2; D might be TRBD1 (6 bases). Germline V gives CDR1 MDHEN, CDR2 SYDVKM. This CDR3 has 16 amino acids. V was shortened by 6 bases and J by 3 bases, with 20 bases between the two germline ends. The CDR3 here is CASRREIRTDYYGYTF. Here the CDR3 DNA reads TGTGCCAGCAGGAGAGAGATAAGGACAGACTACTATGGCTACACCTTC.

The CDR3 region has the DNA TGTGCCATCAAACAGGGGGCTGATTACGATCAGCCCCAGCATTTT. This encodes CAIKQGADYDQPQHF. The chain employs TRBV15 and TRBJ1-5, with TRBD1 matching over 9 bases. Unmatched junction bases numbered 12, after V lost 10 bases and J lost 5 bases. CDR1 is LNHNV and CDR2 is YYDKDF in the germline V gene (reference sequence). This CDR3 comprises 15 residues. The variable domain in full, with the rest retrieved from reference TRBV15 and TRBJ1-5, is DAMVIQNPRYQVTQFGKPVTLSCSQTLNHNVMYWYQQKSSQAPKLLFHYYDKDFNNEADTPDNFQSRRPNTSFCFLDIRSPGLGDTAMYLCAIKQGADYDQPQHFGDGTRLSIL.

The J gene is TRBJ2-2, the V gene TRBV27; D may be TRBD2 (5 bases). The CDR3 is made up of 14 amino acids. Trimming stripped 5 bases from V and 1 base from J, with 8 bases between. Germline values: CDR1 MNHEY, CDR2 SMNVEV (reference sequence). The CDR3 DNA reads TGTGCCAGCAGTCCCGGGGTGAACACCGGGGAGCTGTTTTTT. Amino acid sequence: CASSPGVNTGELFF.

This clone appeared once. V is TRBV5-6 and J is TRBJ2-1; 13 bases are a match to TRBD2. This CDR3 has 16 residues. The V segment lost 2 bases and the J segment 2 bases; nucleotides outside the gene matches: 1. CDR1 and CDR2 from the germline V gene are SGHDT and YYEEEE. The CDR3, as DNA: TGTGCCAGCAGCTTTGGGACTAGCGGGACCTACAATGAGCAGTTCTTC. Its protein product is CASSFGTSGTYNEQFF.

CDR3 sequence: CSVRTRGGFPYEQYF. The CDR3 DNA sequence: TGCAGCGTGCGGACGAGGGGCGGGTTCCCCTACGAGCAGTACTTC. The rearrangement links TRBV29-1 to TRBJ2-7; D may correspond to TRBD1 or TRBD2 (5 bases each). This CDR3 has 15 amino acids. Per germline, CDR1 SQVTM and CDR2 ANQGSEA. Trimming removed 6 bases at V and 2 bases at J, with 20 bases between.

The chain couples TRBV10-3 to TRBJ2-1, with D tentatively TRBD2 (5 bases). The CDR3 loop spans 16 amino acids. V lost 2 bases to trimming and J lost 0 bases, with 11 bases between them. CDR1 and CDR2 from the germline V gene are ENHRY and SYGVKD. The CDR3 coding sequence is TGTGCCATCAGTGAGCGGGAACAGACCTCCTACAATGAGCAGTTCTTC. Amino acids: CAISEREQTSYNEQFF.

The chain combines TRBV2 with TRBJ1-4; possible D gene TRBD1, 5 bases. The CDR3 totals 16 residues. The germline CDR1 and CDR2 sequences are SNHLY and FYNNEI. V was clipped by 3 bases and J by 8 bases, with 19 bases between them. CDR3 in amino acids: CASSDFPTPQEEKLFF. Written as DNA, the CDR3 is TGTGCCAGCAGTGATTTTCCGACCCCACAGGAAGAAAAACTGTTTTTT.

V usage is TRBV5-6 and J usage is TRBJ2-5, with D unclear. Germline CDR1 reads SGHDT; CDR2 reads YYEEEE. Between the trimmed V and J ends, which lost 0 bases and 1 base, there was a span of 7 bases. The CDR3 has 14 residues. The CDR3 here is CASSLEPIQETQYF. The CDR3 DNA reads TGTGCCAGCAGCTTGGAACCAATCCAAGAGACCCAGTACTTC.

This clone occurred once. The CDR3 DNA reads TGTGCCAGCAGCTTTCAAAGCCCCCGCGACGAGCAGTACTTC. This sequence encodes CASSFQSPRDEQYF. The V call is TRBV7-8, the J call TRBJ2-7; D unclear. The CDR3 spans 14 residues. Germline V gene sequence: CDR1 SGHVS, CDR2 FQNEAQ. V shed 3 bases and J shed 5 bases, with 14 bases lying between them.

The chain employs TRBV6-5 and TRBJ2-1; 9 bases are a match to TRBD1. CDR3 length: 13 amino acids. The J segment lost 7 bases and the V segment lost 4 bases, leaving 2 bases of the junction unmatched. CDR1 and CDR2 (germline): MNHEY, SVGAGI. CDR3 amino acids: CASSWTGVNEQFF. The CDR3 coding sequence is TGTGCCAGCAGTTGGACAGGGGTAAATGAGCAGTTCTTC.

This chain links TRBV2 with TRBJ2-7; D remains unclear. Germline lookup yields CDR1 SNHLY and CDR2 FYNNEI. The CDR3 runs 12 residues. V dropped 4 bases and J dropped 5 bases, with 9 bases sitting between them. The CDR3 sequence is CASSVVANEQYF. CDR3 DNA sequence: TGTGCCAGCAGTGTAGTCGCAAACGAGCAGTACTTC.

The chain's CDR3 is CATSDGVGYNEQFF. The DNA for the CDR3 is TGTGCCACCAGTGACGGAGTGGGTTACAATGAGCAGTTCTTC. The V gene is TRBV15, the J gene TRBJ2-1; D is unclear. CDR1 and CDR2 from the germline V gene are LNHNV and YYDKDF (reference sequence). The CDR3 extends over 14 amino acids. V lost 6 bases to trimming and J lost 4 bases, with 13 bases between them.

The chain is built from TRBV7-9 and TRBJ2-7; D gene ambiguous. Germline V gives CDR1 SEHNR, CDR2 FQNEAQ (reference sequence). CDR3 size: 12 residues. Trimming took 5 bases from V and 5 from J, leaving 10 bases between them. The CDR3: CASSERTDEQYF. As DNA, the CDR3 is TGTGCCAGCAGCGAACGGACGGACGAGCAGTACTTC.

The V and J genes are TRBV6-6 and TRBJ2-3; D is tentatively TRBD1 or TRBD2 (5 bases each). The V and J ends lost 7 bases and 0 bases respectively, with 14 bases between them. CDR3 length: 15 amino acids. Looked up from germline, CDR1 is MNHNY and CDR2 is SVGAGI (reference sequence). The CDR3 sequence is CASTRGAQSTDTQYF. Here the CDR3 DNA reads TGTGCCAGCACCCGAGGGGCTCAAAGCACAGATACGCAGTATTTT.

The chain has TRBV5-5 and TRBJ2-1; either TRBD1 or TRBD2 may fit D (5 bases each). Between the trimmed V and J ends, which lost 5 bases and 5 bases, there was a span of 23 bases. Germline V gives CDR1 SGHKS, CDR2 YYEKEE (reference sequence). CDR3 length: 17 residues. The CDR3 region is CASRPSVREPRDNEQFF. CDR3 nucleotide sequence: TGTGCCAGCAGGCCATCGGTCAGGGAGCCTAGGGACAATGAGCAGTTCTTC.

The chain uses TRBV29-1 and TRBJ2-7; D might be TRBD2 (5 bases). V was trimmed by 5 bases and J by 1 base, leaving 9 bases between them. Germline CDR1 SQVTM, CDR2 ANQGSEA. The CDR3 runs 12 residues. CDR3 nucleotides: TGCAGCGTTCTCGGGGTATCCTACGAGCAGTACTTC. Translated, it gives CSVLGVSYEQYF.

The rearrangement uses TRBV5-6 and TRBJ1-4; D is perhaps TRBD1 (6 bases). The germline V gene encodes CDR1 SGHDT and CDR2 YYEEEE. V dropped 0 bases and J dropped 5 bases, with 11 bases sitting between them. CDR3 length equals 15 residues. The CDR3 protein is CASSLAGTKNEKLFF. Here the CDR3 DNA reads TGTGCCAGCAGCTTGGCTGGGACAAAAAATGAAAAACTGTTTTTT.

The chain uses TRBV7-9 and TRBJ2-1; perhaps TRBD2 as D (6 bases). The germline CDR1 and CDR2 sequences are SEHNR and FQNEAQ (reference sequence). Trimming removed 1 base at V and 7 bases at J, with 8 bases between. The CDR3 length is 13 residues. CDR3 protein: CASSLVGRNEQFF. The CDR3 region has the DNA TGTGCCAGCAGCTTAGTAGGGAGGAATGAGCAGTTCTTC.

The J gene is TRBJ2-2, the V gene TRBV5-6; D call uncertain. The V end was cut by 1 base, the J end by 5 bases, with 6 bases between. The germline V gene encodes CDR1 SGHDT and CDR2 YYEEEE. The CDR3 sequence is 13 residues long. The chain's CDR3 is CASSLSRTGELFF. The DNA of the CDR3 is TGTGCCAGCAGCTTGAGTAGAACCGGGGAGCTGTTTTTT.

This chain links TRBV5-6 with TRBJ2-3; D unclear. Germline-derived CDR1 and CDR2 are SGHDT and YYEEEE. The CDR3 is made up of 15 amino acids. V was clipped by 0 bases and J by 0 bases, with 8 bases between them. The CDR3 DNA reads as TGTGCCAGCAGCTTGGAGGGCGCTAGCACAGATACGCAGTATTTT. Residues: CASSLEGASTDTQYF.

V is TRBV28 and J is TRBJ2-7; 9 positions agree with TRBD2. The junction had 2 bases not matched to a gene; V was cut back by 3 bases and J by 5 bases. The CDR3 sequence is 13 residues long. Germline values: CDR1 MDHEN, CDR2 SYDVKM. CDR3 DNA: TGTGCCAGCAGTTTGTGGACTAGCGACGAGCAGTACTTC. Translating gives CASSLWTSDEQYF.

Details on this clone: Other nucleotide sequences in the sample specify the same CDR3. This chain joins TRBV27 and TRBJ2-7; 10 bases fit TRBD2. In germline, CDR1 is MNHEY, CDR2 SMNVEV (reference sequence). V lost 5 bases, J lost 6 bases, and 7 bases stayed unmatched. CDR3 length: 14 residues. This CDR3 is CASSLGLAGAEQYF. For the CDR3, the DNA is TGTGCCAGCAGTCTCGGGCTAGCGGGAGCCGAGCAGTACTTC.

The chain has TRBV7-2 and TRBJ2-5; D is undetermined. The CDR3 is made up of 15 amino acids. CDR1 and CDR2 (germline): SGHTA, FQGNSA. Trimming took off 3 bases at V and 1 base at J, with 12 bases between the two ends. The CDR3: CASSLPFRVQETQYF. DNA of the CDR3: TGTGCCAGCAGCTTGCCGTTCCGGGTCCAAGAGACCCAGTACTTC.

The chain links TRBV7-9 to TRBJ2-4, with D maybe TRBD2 (6 bases). This CDR3 region has 13 residues. Trimming took off 6 bases at V and 6 bases at J, with 12 bases between the two ends. Germline V lookup: CDR1 SEHNR, CDR2 FQNEAQ (reference sequence). The CDR3 bases are TGTGCCAGCAGTAACGGGGAGGCAAACATTCAGTACTTC. This encodes CASSNGEANIQYF.

V usage is TRBV6-6 and J usage is TRBJ2-1, with 10 bases fitting TRBD1. With V trimmed by 5 bases and J by 6 bases, 10 bases remained unmatched. This CDR3 is 16 amino acids long. CDR1 and CDR2 from the germline V gene are MNHNY and SVGAGI (reference sequence). This CDR3 is CASSAPRDRGSNEQFF. The CDR3 DNA reads TGTGCCAGCAGTGCGCCCCGGGACAGGGGATCCAATGAGCAGTTCTTC.

J is TRBJ1-3 and V is TRBV10-2; no clear D. The CDR3 is 13 amino acids. V dropped 7 bases and J dropped 3 bases, with 10 bases sitting between them. Germline assignment: CDR1 WSHSY and CDR2 SAAADI. The CDR3: CASIGTLGNTIYF. CDR3 coding DNA: TGCGCCAGCATCGGAACACTTGGAAACACCATATATTTT.

J is TRBJ2-3 and V is TRBV9; 8 bases are a match to TRBD1. The CDR3 covers 16 residues. Per the germline V gene, CDR1 is SGDLS and CDR2 is YYNGEE. The V gene end was trimmed by 3 bases and the J gene end by 3 bases; junction bases not matched to a gene: 9. The CDR3 reads CASSARLGQGTDTQYF. The DNA for the CDR3 is TGTGCCAGCAGCGCCCGACTCGGACAGGGAACAGATACGCAGTATTTT.

The chain uses TRBV7-9 and TRBJ2-6, with TRBD1 matching 11 bases. Germline V gene sequence: CDR1 SEHNR, CDR2 FQNEAQ (reference sequence). CDR3 length equals 18 residues. V trimming: 2 bases; J trimming: 3 bases; junction bases outside the gene matches: 6. The CDR3 region has the DNA TGTGCCAGCAGCTTATCTGCGGGACAGGGGGTTGGGGCCAACGTCCTGACTTTC. This sequence encodes CASSLSAGQGVGANVLTF.

The chain recombines TRBV29-1 with TRBJ2-3; weak D call: TRBD1 (5 bases). The length of the CDR3 is 14 residues. V was shortened by 1 base and J by 2 bases, with 10 bases between the two germline ends. Germline lookup yields CDR1 SQVTM and CDR2 ANQGSEA. The CDR3 is CSVEGQPPTDTQYF. In DNA, the CDR3 is TGCAGCGTTGAAGGACAGCCCCCCACAGATACGCAGTATTTT.

The rearrangement links TRBV15 to TRBJ2-7, with D possibly TRBD2 on 6 matching bases. The CDR3 is 13 amino acids. Germline V lookup: CDR1 LNHNV, CDR2 YYDKDF (reference sequence). Trimming removed 4 bases from V and 2 bases from J, with 9 bases in between. The CDR3 protein is CATSMGGAYEQYF. DNA for the CDR3: TGTGCCACCAGCATGGGGGGAGCCTACGAGCAGTACTTC.